Listed here are 20 T cell receptor beta chains from one sample, sequenced in a study of cytomegalovirus exposure and HLA in healthy donors. The PCR employed 60 Vbeta primers together with 13 Jbeta primers. The method was immunoSEQ multiplex PCR; TCRdb's version includes in-frame clones alone and lacks a portion of them. The table records 85,000 to 130,000 clones, 82% of them present only once. Sequencing input: PBMCs. These receptors all come from a man in his fifties in good health and CMV-seronegative.

The chain employs TRBV2 and TRBJ2-2; tentative D call: TRBD1 (5 bases). The germline gives CDR1 SNHLY, CDR2 FYNNEI. The CDR3 spans 14 residues. With 11 bases removed from V and 0 bases from J, the gap between germline ends came to 13 bases. The CDR3 loop is CAGAETSNTGELFF. In DNA, the CDR3 is TGTGCCGGGGCAGAAACCTCGAACACCGGGGAGCTGTTTTTT.

The chain combines TRBV7-9 with TRBJ2-3; D ambiguous. This CDR3 has 15 residues. Trimming took 1 base from V and 1 from J, leaving 9 bases between them. The germline gives CDR1 SEHNR, CDR2 FQNEAQ (reference sequence). The DNA of the CDR3 is TGTGCCAGCAGCTTAGTCGCAGGCGGCACAGATACGCAGTATTTT. Amino acids: CASSLVAGGTDTQYF.

V is TRBV28 and J is TRBJ2-5; 9 bases agree with TRBD2. After removal of 3 bases from V and 2 bases from J, the junction contained 7 bases not matched to a gene. This CDR3 has 16 residues. CDR1 and CDR2 from the germline V gene are MDHEN and SYDVKM. The CDR3 nucleotides read TGTGCCAGCAGTTTGGGATTAGCGGGGGAACAAGAGACCCAGTACTTC. It is translated as CASSLGLAGEQETQYF.

This clone was counted a few times. The chain is built from TRBV7-8 and TRBJ1-2; D remains ambiguous. Germline V CDR1 and CDR2: SGHVS, FQNEAQ. The CDR3 is 14 residues long. Trimming cost V 4 bases and J 6 bases, with 15 bases left between them. The CDR3 reads CASSSYSGIDGYTF. For the CDR3, the DNA is TGTGCCAGCAGCTCATACAGCGGGATTGATGGCTACACCTTC. The full variable domain, with the rest looked up from reference TRBV7-8 and TRBJ1-2, is GAGVSQSPRYKVAKRGQDVALRCDPISGHVSLFWYQQALGQGPEFLTYFQNEAQLDKSGLPSDRFFAERPEGSVSTLKIQRTQQEDSAVYLCASSSYSGIDGYTFGSGTRLTVV.

This clone was seen more than once but under ten times. J is TRBJ1-1 and V is TRBV5-5; D ambiguous. The CDR3 runs 12 residues. Between the trimmed V and J ends, which lost 2 bases and 5 bases, there was a span of 7 bases. Germline V CDR1 and CDR2: SGHKS, YYEKEE (reference sequence). The CDR3 nucleotides read TGTGCCAGCAGCTTTGACGGGACTGAAGCTTTCTTT. It translates to CASSFDGTEAFF.

The J gene is TRBJ2-7, the V gene TRBV28, with unresolved D. V was pared by 6 bases and J by 3 bases, with 15 bases between. The CDR3 is 14 residues long. The germline V gene encodes CDR1 MDHEN and CDR2 SYDVKM. This CDR3 reads CASSRVGQIYEQYV. The CDR3 nucleotides read TGTGCCAGCAGCCGCGTGGGCCAAATCTACGAGCAGTACGTC.

The chain joins TRBV5-1 to TRBJ2-3, with 8 bases fitting TRBD2. V was clipped by 4 bases and J by 3 bases; unmatched bases: 4. Germline V gene sequence: CDR1 SGHRS, CDR2 YFSETQ. This CDR3 comprises 14 residues. This CDR3 reads CASSAGLGTDTQYF. The CDR3 DNA sequence: TGCGCCAGCAGCGCGGGACTAGGGACAGATACGCAGTATTTT.

The sample holds one count of this clone. The J gene is TRBJ2-7, the V gene TRBV28, with a weak D call TRBD1 (6 bases). CDR3 length equals 14 residues. Trimming cost V 5 bases and J 4 bases, with 15 bases left between them. Germline CDR1 is MDHEN and CDR2 is SYDVKM. The CDR3 nucleotides are TGTGCCAGCAGTACCTCAGGACAGAAGTACGAGCAGTACGTC. This codes for CASSTSGQKYEQYV.

V is TRBV19 and J is TRBJ1-2; 7 bases are a match to TRBD1. CDR1 and CDR2 from the germline V gene are LNHDA and SQIVND (reference sequence). The J segment lost 6 bases and the V segment lost 1 base, leaving 5 bases of the junction unmatched. The CDR3 covers 14 residues. The CDR3 sequence is CASSIGGTANGYTF. Written as DNA, the CDR3 is TGTGCCAGTAGTATAGGGGGGACAGCTAATGGCTACACCTTC.

In regard to this clone: The sample contains more than one DNA sequence encoding this CDR3. This chain uses TRBV7-2 with TRBJ2-7; D might be TRBD1 (6 bases). Germline values: CDR1 SGHTA, CDR2 FQGNSA. Trimming cost V 2 bases and J 4 bases, with 12 bases left between them. The CDR3 totals 14 residues. The CDR3 DNA sequence: TGTGCCAGCAGCTTAAACCGGGACACTTACGAGCAGTACTTC. It codes for CASSLNRDTYEQYF. The variable domain in full, completed from reference TRBV7-2 and TRBJ2-7, reads GAGVSQSPSNKVTEKGKDVELRCDPISGHTALYWYRQSLGQGLEFLIYFQGNSAPDKSGLPSDRFSAERTGGSVSTLTIQRTQQEDSAVYLCASSLNRDTYEQYFGPGTRLTVT.

This clone was picked up a small number of times. The chain has TRBV6-1 and TRBJ2-2; 10 positions agree with TRBD1. V dropped 4 bases and J dropped 3; count of bases not matched to a gene: 2. The germline V gene encodes CDR1 MNHNS and CDR2 SASEGT. The CDR3 runs to 15 residues. CDR3 in DNA: TGTGCCAGCAGTGGACAGGGGGCTTACACCGGGGAGCTGTTTTTT. Translation: CASSGQGAYTGELFF.

This clone was counted a few times. This chain links TRBV5-6 with TRBJ2-3, with 7 bases aligning to TRBD2. V lost 1 base, J lost 1 base, and 0 bases stayed unmatched. In germline, CDR1 is SGHDT, CDR2 YYEEEE. The CDR3 consists of 14 residues. CDR3 in amino acids: CASSLTSGTDTQYF. In DNA, the CDR3 is TGTGCCAGCAGCTTGACTAGCGGCACAGATACGCAGTATTTT.

The CDR3 coding sequence is TGTGCCAGCAGTGAAGCGCGCCAGGGTTTTGGAAAACTGTTTTTT. Translated, it gives CASSEARQGFGKLFF. The rearrangement links TRBV2 to TRBJ1-4; a weak D match, TRBD1 (5 bases). CDR3 size: 15 residues. Germline V gene sequence: CDR1 SNHLY, CDR2 FYNNEI. V lost 0 bases to trimming and J lost 10 bases, with 15 bases between them. The variable domain in full, completed from reference TRBV2 and TRBJ1-4, reads EPEVTQTPSHQVTQMGQEVILRCVPISNHLYFYWYRQILGQKVEFLVSFYNNEISEKSEIFDDQFSVERPDGSNFTLKIRSTKLEDSAMYFCASSEARQGFGKLFFGSGTQLSVL.

V gene TRBV19 combines with J gene TRBJ1-2; maybe TRBD1 (6 bases). Germline lookup yields CDR1 LNHDA and CDR2 SQIVND (reference sequence). V shed 7 bases and J shed 7 bases, with 19 bases lying between them. The CDR3 length is 14 residues. DNA of the CDR3: TGTGCCAGTAATTCGGGGGGGGCAGCGTTTGGCTACACCTTC. This codes for CASNSGGAAFGYTF.

This chain uses TRBV29-1 with TRBJ2-7; D is possibly TRBD2 (5 bases). The germline V gene has CDR1 SQVTM and CDR2 ANQGSEA. V gave up 6 bases and J gave up 5 bases, with 14 bases separating them. The CDR3 contains 12 residues. In DNA, the CDR3 is TGCAGCGTAAATAGCATGGAGGACGAGCAGTACTTC. Its translation: CSVNSMEDEQYF.

There are a few counts of this clone. The chain is built from TRBV28 and TRBJ1-1; D uncertain. The CDR3 loop spans 13 amino acids. V was pared by 0 bases and J by 5 bases, with 7 bases between. Germline assignment: CDR1 MDHEN and CDR2 SYDVKM. CDR3 sequence: CASSLWRDTEAFF. In DNA form, the CDR3 reads TGTGCCAGCAGTTTATGGCGGGATACTGAAGCTTTCTTT.

The table lists this clone with a few counts. CDR3 in amino acids: CASLPGGADTDTQYF. In DNA, the CDR3 is TGCGCCAGCCTCCCCGGCGGGGCGGACACAGATACGCAGTATTTT. The rearrangement uses TRBV5-1 and TRBJ2-3; TRBD2 is a possible D gene (6 bases). Germline CDR1 SGHRS, CDR2 YFSETQ. The CDR3 totals 15 residues. Trimming stripped 7 bases from V and 2 bases from J, with 17 bases between.

J is TRBJ1-1 and V is TRBV30; possible D gene TRBD1, 5 bases. The CDR3 has 15 residues. V lost 8 bases, J lost 7 bases, and 26 bases lay in between. CDR1 is GTSNPN and CDR2 is SVGIG in the germline V gene (reference sequence). This chain's CDR3 is CAGCDFRAIENEAFF. The DNA for the CDR3 is TGTGCCGGCTGTGATTTCAGGGCAATCGAAAATGAAGCTTTCTTT.

This clone was observed a few times. The same CDR3 also results from other DNA sequences found in this sample. The rearrangement links TRBV28 to TRBJ1-2; no reliable D call. Trimming stripped 2 bases from V and 5 bases from J, with 6 bases between. This CDR3 comprises 12 residues. CDR1 and CDR2 (germline): MDHEN, SYDVKM. The CDR3 region has the DNA TGTGCCAGCAGTTTAGCAGATTATGGCTACACCTTC. It translates to CASSLADYGYTF.

This chain uses TRBV5-1 with TRBJ1-4; the D is unclear. This CDR3 region has 14 residues. The germline gives CDR1 SGHRS, CDR2 YFSETQ. The V gene lost 4 bases and the J gene lost 2 bases, with 9 bases spanning the gap. The CDR3 loop is CASSPRVTNEKLFF. CDR3 nucleotides: TGCGCCAGCAGCCCGAGGGTGACTAATGAAAAACTGTTTTTT.